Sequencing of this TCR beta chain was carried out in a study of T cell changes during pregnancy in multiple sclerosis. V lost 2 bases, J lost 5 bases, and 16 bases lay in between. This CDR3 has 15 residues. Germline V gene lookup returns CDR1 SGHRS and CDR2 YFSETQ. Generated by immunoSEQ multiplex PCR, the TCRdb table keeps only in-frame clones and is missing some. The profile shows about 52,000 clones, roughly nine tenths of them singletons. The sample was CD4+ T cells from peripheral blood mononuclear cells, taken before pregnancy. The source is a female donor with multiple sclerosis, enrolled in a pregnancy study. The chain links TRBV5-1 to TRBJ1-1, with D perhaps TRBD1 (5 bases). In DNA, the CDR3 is TGCGCCAGCAGCTTAAATGCAGGGTTGGGGACTGAAGCTTTCTTT. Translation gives CASSLNAGLGTEAFF.